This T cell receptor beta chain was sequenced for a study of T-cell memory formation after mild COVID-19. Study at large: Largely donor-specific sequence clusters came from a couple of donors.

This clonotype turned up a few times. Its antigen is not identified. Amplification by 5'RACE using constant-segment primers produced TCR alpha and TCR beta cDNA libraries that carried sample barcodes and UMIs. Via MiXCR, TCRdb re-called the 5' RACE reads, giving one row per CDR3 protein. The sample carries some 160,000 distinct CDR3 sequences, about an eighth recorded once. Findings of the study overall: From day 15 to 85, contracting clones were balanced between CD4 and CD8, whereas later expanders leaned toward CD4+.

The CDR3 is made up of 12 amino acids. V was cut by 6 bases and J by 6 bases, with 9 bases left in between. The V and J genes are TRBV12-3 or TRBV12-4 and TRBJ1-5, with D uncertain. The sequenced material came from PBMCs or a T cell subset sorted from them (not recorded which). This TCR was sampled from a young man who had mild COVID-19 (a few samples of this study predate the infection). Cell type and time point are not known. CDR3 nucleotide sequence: TGTGCCAGCAGCCTGAGGGTTCAGCCCCAGCATTTT. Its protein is CASSLRVQPQHF.